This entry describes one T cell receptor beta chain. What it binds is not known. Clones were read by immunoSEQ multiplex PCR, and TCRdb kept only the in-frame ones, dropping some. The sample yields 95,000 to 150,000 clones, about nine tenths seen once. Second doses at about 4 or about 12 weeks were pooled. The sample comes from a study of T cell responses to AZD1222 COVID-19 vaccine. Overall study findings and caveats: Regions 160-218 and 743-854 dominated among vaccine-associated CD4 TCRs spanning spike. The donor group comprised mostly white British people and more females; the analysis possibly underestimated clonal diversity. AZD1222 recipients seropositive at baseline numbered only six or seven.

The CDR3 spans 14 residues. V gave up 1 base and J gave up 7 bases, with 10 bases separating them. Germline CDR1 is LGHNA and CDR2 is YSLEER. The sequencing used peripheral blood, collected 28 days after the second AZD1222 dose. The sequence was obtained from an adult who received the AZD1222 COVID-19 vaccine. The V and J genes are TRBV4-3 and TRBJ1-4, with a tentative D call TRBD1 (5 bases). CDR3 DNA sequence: TGCGCCAGCAGCCAAGGGGGCAGGGTTGAAAAACTGTTTTTT. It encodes CASSQGGRVEKLFF.